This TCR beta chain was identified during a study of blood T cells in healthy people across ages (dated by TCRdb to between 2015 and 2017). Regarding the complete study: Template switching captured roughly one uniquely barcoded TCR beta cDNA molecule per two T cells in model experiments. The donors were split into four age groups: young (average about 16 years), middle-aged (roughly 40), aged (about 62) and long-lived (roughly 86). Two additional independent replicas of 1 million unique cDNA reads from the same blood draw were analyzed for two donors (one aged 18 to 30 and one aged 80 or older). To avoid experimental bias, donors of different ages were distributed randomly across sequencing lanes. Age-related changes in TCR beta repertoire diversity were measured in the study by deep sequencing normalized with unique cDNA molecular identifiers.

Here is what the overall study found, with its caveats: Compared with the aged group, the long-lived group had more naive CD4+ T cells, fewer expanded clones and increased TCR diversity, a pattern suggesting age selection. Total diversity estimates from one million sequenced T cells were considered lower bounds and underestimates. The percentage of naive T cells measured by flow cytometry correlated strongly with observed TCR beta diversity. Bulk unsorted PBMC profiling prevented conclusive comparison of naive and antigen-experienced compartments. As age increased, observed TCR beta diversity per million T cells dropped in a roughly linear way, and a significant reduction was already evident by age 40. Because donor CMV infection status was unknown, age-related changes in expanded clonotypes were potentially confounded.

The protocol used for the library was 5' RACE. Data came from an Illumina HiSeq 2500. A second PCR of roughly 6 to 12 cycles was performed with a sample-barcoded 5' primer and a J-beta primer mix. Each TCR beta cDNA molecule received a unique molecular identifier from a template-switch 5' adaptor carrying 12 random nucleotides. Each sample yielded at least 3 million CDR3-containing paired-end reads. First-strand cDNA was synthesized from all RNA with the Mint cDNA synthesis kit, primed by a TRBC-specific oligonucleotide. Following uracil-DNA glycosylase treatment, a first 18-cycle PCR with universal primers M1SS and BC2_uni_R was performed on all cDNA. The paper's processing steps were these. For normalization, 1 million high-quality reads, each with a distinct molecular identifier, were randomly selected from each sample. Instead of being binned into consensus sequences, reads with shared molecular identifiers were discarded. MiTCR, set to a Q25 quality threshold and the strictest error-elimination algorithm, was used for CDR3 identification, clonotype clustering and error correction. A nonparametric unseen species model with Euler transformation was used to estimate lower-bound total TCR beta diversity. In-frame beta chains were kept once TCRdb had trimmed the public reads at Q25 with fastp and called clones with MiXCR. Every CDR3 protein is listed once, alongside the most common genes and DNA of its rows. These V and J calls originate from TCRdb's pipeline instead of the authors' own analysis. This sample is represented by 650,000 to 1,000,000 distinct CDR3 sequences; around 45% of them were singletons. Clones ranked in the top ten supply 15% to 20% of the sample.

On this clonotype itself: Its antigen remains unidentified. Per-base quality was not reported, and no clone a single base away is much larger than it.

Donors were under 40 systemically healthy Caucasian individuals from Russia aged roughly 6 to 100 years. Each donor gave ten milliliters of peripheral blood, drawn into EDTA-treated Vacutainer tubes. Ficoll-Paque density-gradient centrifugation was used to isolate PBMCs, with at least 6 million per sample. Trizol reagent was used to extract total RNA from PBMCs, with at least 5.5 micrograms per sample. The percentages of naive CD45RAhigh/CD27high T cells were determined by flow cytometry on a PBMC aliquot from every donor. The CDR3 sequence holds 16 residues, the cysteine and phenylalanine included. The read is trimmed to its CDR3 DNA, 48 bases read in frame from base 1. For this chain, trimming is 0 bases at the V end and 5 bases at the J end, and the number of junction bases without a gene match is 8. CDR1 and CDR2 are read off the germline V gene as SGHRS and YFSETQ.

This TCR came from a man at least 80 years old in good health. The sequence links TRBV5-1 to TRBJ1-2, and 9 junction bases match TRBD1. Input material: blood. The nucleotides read TGCGCCAGCAGCTTGGGTGGGGACAGGGCTTCGTATGGCTACACCTTC. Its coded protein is CASSLGGDRASYGYTF.